A single sample gave rise to the 31 T cell receptor beta chains below, sequenced in a study of glioma-infiltrating T cells after dendritic cell vaccination (TCRdb year 2016). Library prep was done by the immunoSEQ multiplex PCR assay. TCRdb carries this immuneACCESS record with in-frame sequences only. Its versions omit some clonotypes, under half of them owing to an unresolved V gene in the studies checked, with the rest unexplained. This sample gives about 38,000 clones in total; approximately 80% of them show up just once. 7.8% of the sample comes from the top ten. The source material was blood, sampled before dendritic cell vaccination. Receptors originate from a human donor with glioblastoma.

This clone came up a few times. The chain joins TRBV19 to TRBJ1-2; 10 nucleotides line up with TRBD1. The V and J ends lost 5 bases and 5 bases, in that order; junction bases with no gene match: 11. Germline lookup yields CDR1 LNHDA and CDR2 SQIVND (reference sequence). CDR3 length equals 16 residues. The CDR3 DNA is TGTGCCAGTAGTCCTCCCGGACAGGGGGATATTTATGGCTACACCTTC. Its protein product is CASSPPGQGDIYGYTF.

In this sample, this clone turned up many times. The rearrangement uses TRBV2 and TRBJ1-4, with 10 bases aligning to TRBD1. Per the germline V gene, CDR1 is SNHLY and CDR2 is FYNNEI. V lost 10 bases, J lost 8 bases, and 10 bases stayed unmatched. This CDR3 spans 14 amino acids. CDR3 DNA sequence: TGTGCCACCAACGCGGGACAGGGGAACGAAAAACTGTTTTTT. Translation gives CATNAGQGNEKLFF.

Comments on this clone: The junction differs from germline at one of its ends, possibly a read error. The chain carries TRBV30 and TRBJ1-6; tentative D call: TRBD1 (5 bases). Germline V lookup: CDR1 GTSNPN, CDR2 SVGIG (reference sequence). The CDR3 extends over 17 amino acids. CDR3 sequence reads: CAWSVRWGGVGHSPLHF. In DNA, the CDR3 is TGTGCCTGGAGTGTACGATGGGGTGGGGTAGGACATTCCCCCCTCCACTTT. Drawing the rest from reference TRBV30 and TRBJ1-6, the complete variable domain is SQTIHQWPATLVQPVGSPLSLECTVEGTSNPNLYWYRQAAGRGLQLLFYSVGIGQISSEVPQNLSASRPQDRQFILSSKKLLLSDSGFYLCAWSVRWGGVGHSPLHFGNGTRLTVT.

V and J are TRBV27 and TRBJ1-6, with 9 bases identical to TRBD1. J was trimmed by 10 bases and V by 6 bases; bases with no gene match: 4. Germline values: CDR1 MNHEY, CDR2 SMNVEV (reference sequence). CDR3 size: 13 residues. The CDR3 protein is CASSRDRVSPLHF. The CDR3 bases are TGTGCCAGCAGCCGGGACAGGGTCTCACCCCTCCACTTT.

The rearrangement joins TRBV6-1 to TRBJ2-5; D unresolved. The end of the DNA aligns better with TRBJ2-7, so the J call may be wrong. The CDR3 extends over 14 amino acids. The germline V gene encodes CDR1 MNHNS and CDR2 SASEGT. In DNA form, the CDR3 reads TGTGCCAGCAGTGAAGGGGCGAACTCCTACGAGCAGTACTTC. Translation: CASSEGANSYEQYF.

The chain recombines TRBV29-1 with TRBJ2-1; 12 nucleotides align to TRBD2. The ends lost 3 bases at V and 3 bases at J; junction bases unmatched: 6. Germline CDR1 and CDR2: SQVTM and ANQGSEA. The CDR3 covers 16 residues. Here the CDR3 DNA reads TGCAGCGTTGATTTAACTAGCGGGGGGTACTACAATGAGCAGTTCTTC. It codes for CSVDLTSGGYYNEQFF.

This chain connects TRBV7-6 to TRBJ2-3, with no clear D. Germline loops: CDR1 SGHVS, CDR2 FNYEAQ. This CDR3 contains 16 residues. Deletions cut 4 bases from V and 1 base from J, with 15 bases between. The CDR3 DNA sequence: TGTGCCAGCAGCTCGCGTCGGTCATCGGGCACAGATACGCAGTATTTT. Translating gives CASSSRRSSGTDTQYF.

The rearrangement joins TRBV25-1 to TRBJ2-1, with a tentative D call TRBD2 (6 bases). V was cut by 3 bases and J by 0 bases, with 15 bases left in between. The germline V gene encodes CDR1 MGHDK and CDR2 SYGVNS. There are 17 residues in the CDR3. DNA of the CDR3: TGTGCCAGCAGTGATACTACCCGGGGGAGCTCCTACAATGAGCAGTTCTTC. Translated: CASSDTTRGSSYNEQFF.

The rearrangement joins TRBV7-3 to TRBJ2-1; D is unresolved. Germline V gene lookup returns CDR1 SGHTA and CDR2 FQGTGA. Trimming shortened V by 2 bases and J by 5 bases, and 25 bases separated the two germline ends. This CDR3 region has 19 residues. The CDR3 DNA reads as TGTGCCAGCAGCTTATCGGCCCGGCAGGCCGTATTCTTGCACAATGAGCAGTTCTTC. This encodes CASSLSARQAVFLHNEQFF. Filled out from reference TRBV7-3 and TRBJ2-1, the complete variable domain reads GAGVSQTPSNKVTEKGKYVELRCDPISGHTALYWYRQSLGQGPEFLIYFQGTGAADDSGLPNDRFFAVRPEGSVSTLKIQRTERGDSAVYLCASSLSARQAVFLHNEQFFGPGTRLTVL.

This chain connects TRBV11-2 to TRBJ2-3; D may be TRBD2 (5 bases). This CDR3 has 14 residues. CDR1 is SGHAT and CDR2 is FQNNGV in the germline V gene. The ends were cut back, 2 bases at V and 6 bases at J, with 12 bases in the middle. In DNA, the CDR3 is TGTGCCAGCAGCTTATCGACTACCGTTGATACGCAGTATTTT. Encoded protein: CASSLSTTVDTQYF.

The V gene is TRBV19, the J gene TRBJ2-5; 7 bases fit TRBD1. Germline V gene lookup returns CDR1 LNHDA and CDR2 SQIVND (reference sequence). This CDR3 has 14 amino acids. V was clipped by 3 bases and J by 2 bases; unmatched bases: 3. The CDR3 region has the DNA TGTGCCAGTAGTATCTGGGGACAGCAAGAGACCCAGTACTTC. It translates to CASSIWGQQETQYF.

The chain uses TRBV7-2 and TRBJ1-2; the match to TRBD1 covers 7 bases. This CDR3 comprises 15 residues. The V gene's germline CDR1 is SGHTA and CDR2 FQGNSA. Trimming cost V 5 bases and J 8 bases; bases outside gene matches: 14. The CDR3: CASSPLGTVGLGYTF. For the CDR3, the DNA is TGTGCCAGCAGCCCCCTCGGGACAGTGGGATTGGGCTACACCTTC.

The V call is TRBV7-6, the J call TRBJ2-1, with TRBD1 identical over 8 bases. The J segment lost 8 bases and the V segment lost 5 bases, leaving 11 bases of the junction unmatched. CDR1 and CDR2 from the germline V gene are SGHVS and FNYEAQ. CDR3 size: 15 residues. As DNA, the CDR3 is TGTGCCAGCAGCGCTGACAGGGGCCTTAAAGATGAGCAGTTCTTC. The encoded protein is CASSADRGLKDEQFF.

The chain uses TRBV6-5 and TRBJ2-1; the match to TRBD2 covers 9 bases. Germline-derived CDR1 and CDR2 are MNHEY and SVGAGI. This CDR3 is built from 15 residues. J was trimmed by 6 bases and V by 2 bases; bases with no gene match: 5. The CDR3 DNA reads as TGTGCCAGCAGTTACGCGGGGGGGCCTGTCAATGAGCAGTTCTTC. Protein sequence: CASSYAGGPVNEQFF.

V gene TRBV2 combines with J gene TRBJ1-1, with D possibly matching TRBD1 (5 bases). The length of the CDR3 is 14 residues. Germline V gene lookup returns CDR1 SNHLY and CDR2 FYNNEI. The ends were cut back, 2 bases at V and 5 bases at J, with 12 bases in the middle. CDR3 coding DNA: TGTGCCAGCAGTGAATTGGGGGGGGGAACTGAAGCTTTCTTT. Translating gives CASSELGGGTEAFF. Drawing the rest from reference TRBV2 and TRBJ1-1, the complete variable domain is EPEVTQTPSHQVTQMGQEVILRCVPISNHLYFYWYRQILGQKVEFLVSFYNNEISEKSEIFDDQFSVERPDGSNFTLKIRSTKLEDSAMYFCASSELGGGTEAFFGQGTRLTVV.

The chain uses TRBV9 and TRBJ2-3, with 8 bases fitting TRBD2. The V segment lost 3 bases and the J segment 2 bases; nucleotides outside the gene matches: 11. The CDR3 loop spans 17 amino acids. From germline, CDR1 is SGDLS and CDR2 YYNGEE. The CDR3 bases are TGTGCCAGCAGCGCGAGGACGGGGGGGGGAATCACAGATACGCAGTATTTT. It is translated as CASSARTGGGITDTQYF.

The chain carries TRBV7-8 and TRBJ1-1; D is uncertain. CDR1 and CDR2 from the germline V gene are SGHVS and FQNEAQ. This CDR3 is built from 16 residues. The germline V and J ends were trimmed by 1 base and 0 bases, with 12 bases remaining between them. CDR3 DNA sequence: TGTGCCAGCAGCTTAGGATCCGGGAGGTTGAACACTGAAGCTTTCTTT. Protein sequence: CASSLGSGRLNTEAFF.

The CDR3 region is CASSRPQTGYSYEQYF. CDR3 DNA: TGTGCCAGCAGCCGTCCCCAAACAGGGTACTCCTACGAGCAGTACTTC. This chain joins TRBV7-9 and TRBJ2-7; D possibly corresponds to TRBD1 (6 bases). The germline V gene encodes CDR1 SEHNR and CDR2 FQNEAQ (reference sequence). The CDR3 consists of 16 residues. Trimming shortened V by 5 bases and J by 0 bases, and 17 bases separated the two germline ends.

The gene calls are TRBV6-5 and TRBJ1-1; the D gene is possibly TRBD1 (5 bases). Germline values: CDR1 MNHEY, CDR2 SVGAGI. V lost 8 bases and J lost 4, with 14 bases in between. The CDR3 consists of 13 residues. CDR3 amino acids: CASGKNQGTEAFF. CDR3 in DNA: TGTGCCAGCGGGAAGAATCAGGGCACTGAAGCTTTCTTT.

V is TRBV4-3 and J is TRBJ2-1; TRBD2 matches 8 bases. In germline, CDR1 is LGHNA, CDR2 YSLEER. V shed 2 bases and J 9 bases; nucleotides not matched to a gene: 12. The CDR3 is made up of 16 amino acids. The CDR3 here is CASSQSRGGRNGEQFF. CDR3 nucleotides: TGCGCCAGCAGCCAATCTCGCGGGGGGCGAAATGGTGAGCAGTTCTTC.

This chain uses TRBV4-2 with TRBJ1-3, with 8 bases matching TRBD1. The CDR3 loop spans 18 amino acids. CDR1 and CDR2 from the germline V gene are LGHNA and YNFKEQ. Losses at the gene ends were 3 bases for V and 4 bases for J; bases not matched to a gene: 14. The CDR3 DNA follows: TGTGCCAGCAGCCAGACAGGGGCTTCGTCGGGTTTGGGAAACACCATATATTTT. Residues: CASSQTGASSGLGNTIYF.

The chain links TRBV7-2 to TRBJ1-3; 7 bases agree with TRBD1. Germline V lookup: CDR1 SGHTA, CDR2 FQGNSA. The trim removed 0 bases at V and 0 bases at J, leaving 2 bases unmatched. This CDR3 spans 16 amino acids. CDR3 in DNA: TGTGCCAGCAGCTTAGCAGGGGGCTACTCTGGAAACACCATATATTTT. Its translation: CASSLAGGYSGNTIYF.

This clone has just one count. The CDR3 region has the DNA TGCAGCGTTCATTCAATTGGACAGGGGTCCTACGAGCAGTACTTC. The encoded protein is CSVHSIGQGSYEQYF. The chain combines TRBV29-1 with TRBJ2-5; 9 positions match TRBD1. The DNA end lines up better with TRBJ2-7; the J call may be wrong. In germline, CDR1 is SQVTM, CDR2 ANQGSEA. There are 15 residues in the CDR3.

The chain employs TRBV18 and TRBJ1-1; D gene ambiguous. The germline V gene has CDR1 KGHSH and CDR2 LQKENI. V lost 5 bases, J lost 4 bases, and 23 bases lay in between. This CDR3 is 17 amino acids long. The CDR3 DNA follows: TGTGCCAGCTCAATGAATATTGTGACTGCAGTGGGCACTGAAGCTTTCTTT. It translates to CASSMNIVTAVGTEAFF.

V gene TRBV2 combines with J gene TRBJ2-1, with 10 positions matching TRBD2. J gave up 4 bases and V 3 bases, and 3 bases lay outside the gene matches. There are 15 residues in the CDR3. Germline-derived CDR1 and CDR2 are SNHLY and FYNNEI. For the CDR3, the DNA is TGTGCCAGCAGTGACGGACTAGCGGTATACAATGAGCAGTTCTTC. It codes for CASSDGLAVYNEQFF.

The chain carries TRBV10-3 and TRBJ2-5; 12 nucleotides agree with TRBD1. Losses at the gene ends were 6 bases for V and 5 bases for J; bases not matched to a gene: 16. The CDR3 consists of 18 residues. Germline V gene data show CDR1 as ENHRY and CDR2 as SYGVKD. The CDR3 protein is CAISLMPPGQGAEETQYF. The DNA of the CDR3 is TGTGCCATCAGCCTTATGCCCCCGGGACAGGGGGCAGAGGAGACCCAGTACTTC.

This clone appeared once. This rearrangement joins TRBV19 to TRBJ1-2; the D is unclear. This CDR3 contains 16 residues. Germline-derived CDR1 and CDR2 are LNHDA and SQIVND (reference sequence). V lost 5 bases to trimming and J lost 0 bases, with 16 bases between them. The CDR3 nucleotides are TGTGCCAGTAGTGGCTCATTACAGAGAGCTAACTATGGCTACACCTTC. This sequence encodes CASSGSLQRANYGYTF.

This chain links TRBV7-9 with TRBJ2-3, with 11 bases fitting TRBD2. The CDR3 spans 14 residues. Trimming took 8 bases from V and 4 from J; bases not matched to a gene: 5. Germline loops: CDR1 SEHNR, CDR2 FQNEAQ (reference sequence). For the CDR3, the DNA is TGTGCCAGCCTAGCGGGGGGAAAGGCAGATACGCAGTATTTT. Its protein is CASLAGGKADTQYF. The variable domain in full, with the rest retrieved from reference TRBV7-9 and TRBJ2-3, is DTGVSQNPRHKITKRGQNVTFRCDPISEHNRLYWYRQTLGQGPEFLTYFQNEAQLEKSRLLSDRFSAERPKGSFSTLEIQRTEQGDSAMYLCASLAGGKADTQYFGPGTRLTVL.

The V call is TRBV7-2, the J call TRBJ2-1; 12 bases line up with TRBD2. The ends lost 0 bases at V and 3 bases at J; junction bases unmatched: 3. This CDR3 region has 17 residues. Germline CDR1 reads SGHTA; CDR2 reads FQGNSA. Here the CDR3 reads CASSLAGTSGLYNEQFF. For the CDR3, the DNA is TGTGCCAGCAGCTTAGCCGGGACTAGCGGGCTCTACAATGAGCAGTTCTTC.

This chain connects TRBV28 to TRBJ1-2, with a weak D call TRBD1 (6 bases). The CDR3 is made up of 14 amino acids. The V gene's germline CDR1 is MDHEN and CDR2 SYDVKM. Deletions cut 7 bases from V and 4 bases from J, with 16 bases between. CDR3 in DNA: TGTGCCAGCACCCTGGGGGGGCTCGTCTATGGCTACACCTTC. Protein sequence: CASTLGGLVYGYTF.

In its sample, this clone was seen a few times. The V gene is TRBV4-1, the J gene TRBJ1-2; 8 bases fit TRBD1. Germline V gives CDR1 MGHRA, CDR2 YSYEKL. The CDR3 sequence is 15 residues long. Trimming at V came to 4 bases and at J to 7 bases, leaving 11 bases not matched to a gene. CDR3 residues: CASSPQQGEIGGYTF. CDR3 nucleotide sequence: TGCGCCAGCAGCCCACAACAGGGGGAAATCGGTGGCTACACCTTC.